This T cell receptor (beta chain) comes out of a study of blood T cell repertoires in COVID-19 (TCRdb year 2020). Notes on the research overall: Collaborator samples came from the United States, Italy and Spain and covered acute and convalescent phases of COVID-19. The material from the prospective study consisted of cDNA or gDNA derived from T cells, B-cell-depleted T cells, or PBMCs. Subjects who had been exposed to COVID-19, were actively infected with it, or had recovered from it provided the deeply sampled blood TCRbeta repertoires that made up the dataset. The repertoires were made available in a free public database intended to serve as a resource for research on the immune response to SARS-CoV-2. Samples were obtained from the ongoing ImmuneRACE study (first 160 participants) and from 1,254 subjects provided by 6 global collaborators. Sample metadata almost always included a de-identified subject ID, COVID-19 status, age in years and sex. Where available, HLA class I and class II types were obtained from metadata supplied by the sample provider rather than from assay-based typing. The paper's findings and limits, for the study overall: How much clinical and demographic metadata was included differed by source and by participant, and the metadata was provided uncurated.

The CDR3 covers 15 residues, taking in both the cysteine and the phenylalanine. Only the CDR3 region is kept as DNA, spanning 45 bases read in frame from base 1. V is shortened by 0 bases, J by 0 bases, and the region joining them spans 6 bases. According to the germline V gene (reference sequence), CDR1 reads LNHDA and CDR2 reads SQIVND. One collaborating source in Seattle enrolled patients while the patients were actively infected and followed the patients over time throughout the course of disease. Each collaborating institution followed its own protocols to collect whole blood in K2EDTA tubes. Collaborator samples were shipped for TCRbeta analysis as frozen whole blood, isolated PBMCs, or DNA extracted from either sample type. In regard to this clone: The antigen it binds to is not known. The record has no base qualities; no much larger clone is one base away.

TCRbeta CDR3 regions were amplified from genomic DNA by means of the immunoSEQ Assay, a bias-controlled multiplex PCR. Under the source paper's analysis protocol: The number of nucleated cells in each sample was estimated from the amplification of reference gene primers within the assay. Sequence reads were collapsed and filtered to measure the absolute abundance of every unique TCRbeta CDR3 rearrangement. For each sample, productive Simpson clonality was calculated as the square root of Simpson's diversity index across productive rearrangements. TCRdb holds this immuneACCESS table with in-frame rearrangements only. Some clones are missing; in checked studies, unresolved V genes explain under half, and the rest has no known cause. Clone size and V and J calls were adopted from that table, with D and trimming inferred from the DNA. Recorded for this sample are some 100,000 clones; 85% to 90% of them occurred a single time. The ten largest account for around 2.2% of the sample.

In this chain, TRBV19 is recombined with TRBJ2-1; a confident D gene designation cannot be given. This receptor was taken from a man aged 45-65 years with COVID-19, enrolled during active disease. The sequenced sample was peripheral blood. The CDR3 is CASSIDSASYNEQFF. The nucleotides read TGTGCCAGTAGTATAGACAGCGCCTCCTACAATGAGCAGTTCTTC.